The 5 T cell receptor beta chains presented below share a single source sample, sequenced in a study of cytotoxic CD8 clonotypes in ibrutinib-treated CLL. The table came from immunoSEQ multiplex PCR; TCRdb's copy has only in-frame clones and leaves some out. The sample records about 39,000 clones, approximately 67% being singletons. The sample here was PBMCs, taken at disease progression, from a patient treated with ibrutinib. The origin of the receptors is a human donor with chronic lymphocytic leukemia.

The rearrangement uses TRBV7-6 and TRBJ1-4; 8 positions match TRBD1. The CDR3 runs to 15 residues. The germline V gene has CDR1 SGHVS and CDR2 FNYEAQ. After removal of 1 base from V and 3 bases from J, the junction contained 1 base not matched to a gene. The CDR3 spells CASSLETGANEKLFF. CDR3 nucleotides: TGTGCCAGCAGCTTAGAGACAGGGGCTAATGAAAAACTGTTTTTT. The full variable domain, completed using reference TRBV7-6 and TRBJ1-4, is GAGVSQSPRYKVTKRGQDVALRCDPISGHVSLYWYRQALGQGPEFLTYFNYEAQQDKSGLPNDRFSAERPEGSISTLTIQRTEQRDSAMYRCASSLETGANEKLFFGSGTQLSVL.

The chain employs TRBV7-6 and TRBJ2-1; no firm D call. The CDR3 has 12 amino acids. In germline, CDR1 is SGHVS, CDR2 FNYEAQ. Deletions cut 0 bases from V and 16 bases from J, with 13 bases between. Here the CDR3 DNA reads TGTGCCAGCAGCTTAGCAGAAGGAATCCTATTCTTC. Amino acids: CASSLAEGILFF.

The chain joins TRBV4-3 to TRBJ1-2; 7 nucleotides align to TRBD1. CDR1 and CDR2 (germline): LGHNA, YSLEER. The CDR3 extends over 16 amino acids. J gave up 5 bases and V 1 base, and 10 bases lay outside the gene matches. The CDR3 bases are TGCGCCAGCAGCCAAGGGGGTGGAGGGGGCGGTTATGGCTACACCTTC. Amino acid sequence: CASSQGGGGGGYGYTF.

This clone was picked up a small number of times. The CDR3 loop is CASSRQEFYEQYF. The CDR3 DNA sequence: TGTGCCAGCAGTCGACAGGAGTTCTACGAGCAGTACTTC. This chain links TRBV28 with TRBJ2-7; tentative D call: TRBD1 (6 bases). Per germline, CDR1 MDHEN and CDR2 SYDVKM. V shed 5 bases and J shed 3 bases, with 11 bases lying between them. CDR3 length: 13 residues.

The DNA for the CDR3 is TGTGCCAGCAGCTTACCGGGGGTAGTCTACGAGCAGTACTTC. The encoded protein is CASSLPGVVYEQYF. The chain uses TRBV5-5 and TRBJ2-7; tentative D call: TRBD2 (6 bases). CDR1 and CDR2 from the germline V gene are SGHKS and YYEKEE (reference sequence). The CDR3 sequence is 14 residues long. Between the trimmed V and J ends, which lost 2 bases and 3 bases, there was a span of 12 bases.